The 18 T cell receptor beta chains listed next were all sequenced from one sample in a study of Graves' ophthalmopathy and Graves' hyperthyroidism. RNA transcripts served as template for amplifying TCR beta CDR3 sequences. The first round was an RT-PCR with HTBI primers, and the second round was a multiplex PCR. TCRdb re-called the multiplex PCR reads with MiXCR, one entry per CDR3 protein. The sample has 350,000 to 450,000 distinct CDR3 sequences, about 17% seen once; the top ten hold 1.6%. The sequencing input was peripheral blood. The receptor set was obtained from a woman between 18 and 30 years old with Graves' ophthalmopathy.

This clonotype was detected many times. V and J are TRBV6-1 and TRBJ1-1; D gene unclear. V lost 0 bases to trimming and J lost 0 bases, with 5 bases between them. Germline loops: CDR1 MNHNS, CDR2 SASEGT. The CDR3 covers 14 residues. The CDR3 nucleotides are TGTGCCAGCAGTGAAGCCGGGGTGAACACTGAAGCTTTCTTT. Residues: CASSEAGVNTEAFF.

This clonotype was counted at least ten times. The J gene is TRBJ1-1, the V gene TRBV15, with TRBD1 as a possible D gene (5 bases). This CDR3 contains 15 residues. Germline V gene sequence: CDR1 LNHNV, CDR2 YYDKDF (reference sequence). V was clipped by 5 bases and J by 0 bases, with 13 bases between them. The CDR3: CATSEPGTLNTEAFF. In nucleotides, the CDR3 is TGTGCCACCAGCGAACCCGGGACCTTGAACACTGAAGCTTTCTTT.

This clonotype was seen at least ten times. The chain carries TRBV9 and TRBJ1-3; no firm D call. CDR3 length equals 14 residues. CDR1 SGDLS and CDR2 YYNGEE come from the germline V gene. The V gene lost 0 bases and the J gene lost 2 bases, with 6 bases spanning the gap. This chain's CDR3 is CASSVGSAGNTIYF. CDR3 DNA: TGTGCCAGCAGCGTAGGGTCGGCTGGAAACACCATATATTTT.

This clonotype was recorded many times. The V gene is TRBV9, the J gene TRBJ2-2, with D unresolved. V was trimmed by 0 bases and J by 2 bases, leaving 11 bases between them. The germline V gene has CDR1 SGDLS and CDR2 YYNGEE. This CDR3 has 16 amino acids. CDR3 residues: CASSVVSQINTGELFF. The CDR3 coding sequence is TGTGCCAGCAGCGTAGTAAGCCAGATAAACACCGGGGAGCTGTTTTTT.

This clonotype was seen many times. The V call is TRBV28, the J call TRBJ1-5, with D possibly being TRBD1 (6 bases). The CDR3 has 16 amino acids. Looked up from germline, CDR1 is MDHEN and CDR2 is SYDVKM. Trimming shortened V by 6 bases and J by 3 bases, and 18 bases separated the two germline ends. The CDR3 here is CASRAIGQPTNQPQHF. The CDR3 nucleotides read TGTGCCAGCAGAGCTATTGGACAGCCGACCAATCAGCCCCAGCATTTT. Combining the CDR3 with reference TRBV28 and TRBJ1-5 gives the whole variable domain DVKVTQSSRYLVKRTGEKVFLECVQDMDHENMFWYRQDPGLGLRLIYFSYDVKMKEKGDIPEGYSVSREKKERFSLILESASTNQTSMYLCASRAIGQPTNQPQHFGDGTRLSIL.

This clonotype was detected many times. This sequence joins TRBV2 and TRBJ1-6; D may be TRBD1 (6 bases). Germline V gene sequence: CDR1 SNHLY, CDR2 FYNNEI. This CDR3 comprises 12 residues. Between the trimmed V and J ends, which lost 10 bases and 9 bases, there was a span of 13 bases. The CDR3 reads CATGQTVSPLHF. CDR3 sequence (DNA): TGTGCCACTGGACAGACTGTTTCACCCCTCCACTTT.

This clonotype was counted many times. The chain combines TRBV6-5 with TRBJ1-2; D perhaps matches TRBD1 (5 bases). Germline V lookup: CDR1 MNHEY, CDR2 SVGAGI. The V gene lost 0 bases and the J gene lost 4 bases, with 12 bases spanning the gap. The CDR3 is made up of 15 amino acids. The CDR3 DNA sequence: TGTGCCAGCAGTTACTCTCGGGACGGGAGCTATGGCTACACCTTC. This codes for CASSYSRDGSYGYTF.

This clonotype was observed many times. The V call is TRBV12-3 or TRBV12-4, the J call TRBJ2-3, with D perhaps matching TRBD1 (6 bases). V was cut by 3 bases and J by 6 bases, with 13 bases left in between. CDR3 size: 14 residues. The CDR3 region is CASSFNRVLDTQYF. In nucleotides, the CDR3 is TGTGCCAGCAGTTTCAACAGGGTATTGGATACGCAGTATTTT.

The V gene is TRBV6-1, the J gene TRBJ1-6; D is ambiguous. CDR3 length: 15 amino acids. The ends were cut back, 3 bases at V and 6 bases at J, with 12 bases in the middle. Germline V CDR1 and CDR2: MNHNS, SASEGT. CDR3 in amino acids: CASSDPPGLNSPLHF. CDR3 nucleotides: TGTGCCAGCAGTGACCCGCCTGGGCTTAATTCACCCCTCCACTTT.

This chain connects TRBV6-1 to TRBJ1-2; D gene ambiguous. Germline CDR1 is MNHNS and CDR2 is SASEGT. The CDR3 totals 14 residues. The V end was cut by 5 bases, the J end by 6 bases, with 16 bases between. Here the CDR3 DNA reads TGTGCCAGCAGTCAAACAATGGGTAGGAATGGCTACACCTTC. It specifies CASSQTMGRNGYTF.

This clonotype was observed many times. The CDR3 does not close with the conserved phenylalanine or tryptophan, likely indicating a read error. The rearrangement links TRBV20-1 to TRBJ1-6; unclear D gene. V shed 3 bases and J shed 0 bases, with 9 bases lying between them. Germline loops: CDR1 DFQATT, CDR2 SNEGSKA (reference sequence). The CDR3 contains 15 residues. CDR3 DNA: TGCAGTGCTAGGGGGTCGAGCTCCTATAATTCACCCCTCCACTCT. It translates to CSARGSSSYNSPLHS.

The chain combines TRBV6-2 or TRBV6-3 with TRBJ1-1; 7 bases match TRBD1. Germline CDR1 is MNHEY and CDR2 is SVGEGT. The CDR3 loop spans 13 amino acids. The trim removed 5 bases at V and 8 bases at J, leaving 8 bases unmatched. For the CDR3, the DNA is TGTGCCAGCAGTCTTGCGGGGGACAGAGAAGCTTTCTTT. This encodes CASSLAGDREAFF.

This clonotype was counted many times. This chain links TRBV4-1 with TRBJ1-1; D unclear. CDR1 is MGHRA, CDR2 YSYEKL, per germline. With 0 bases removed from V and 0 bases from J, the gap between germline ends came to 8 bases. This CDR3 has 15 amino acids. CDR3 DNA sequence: TGCGCCAGCAGCCAAGAAACAGCTTTGAACACTGAAGCTTTCTTT. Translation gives CASSQETALNTEAFF.

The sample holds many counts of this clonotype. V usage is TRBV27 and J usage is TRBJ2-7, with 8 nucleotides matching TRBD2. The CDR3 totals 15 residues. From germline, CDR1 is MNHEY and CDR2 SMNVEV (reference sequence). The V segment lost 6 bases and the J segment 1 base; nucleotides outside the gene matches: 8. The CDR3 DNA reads TGTGCCAGCAGATTAATAGGGACTAGTTCCTACGAGCAGTACTTC. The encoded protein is CASRLIGTSSYEQYF.

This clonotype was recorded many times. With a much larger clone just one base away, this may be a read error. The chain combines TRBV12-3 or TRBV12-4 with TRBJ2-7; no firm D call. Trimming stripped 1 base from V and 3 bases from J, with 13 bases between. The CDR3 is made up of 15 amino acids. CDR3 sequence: CASSLGPSAIYEQYF. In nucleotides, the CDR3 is TGTGCCAGCAGTTTAGGTCCGTCCGCTATCTACGAGCAGTACTTC.

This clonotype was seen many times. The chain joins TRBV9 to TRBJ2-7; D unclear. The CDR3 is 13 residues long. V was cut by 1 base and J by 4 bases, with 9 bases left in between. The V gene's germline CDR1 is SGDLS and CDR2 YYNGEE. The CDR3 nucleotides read TGTGCCAGCAGCGTACAGGACGGATACGAGCAGTACTTC. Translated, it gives CASSVQDGYEQYF.

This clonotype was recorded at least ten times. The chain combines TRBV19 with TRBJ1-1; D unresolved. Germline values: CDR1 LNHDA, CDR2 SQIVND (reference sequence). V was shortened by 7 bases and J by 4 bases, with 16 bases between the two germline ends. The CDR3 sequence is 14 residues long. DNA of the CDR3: TGTGCCAGTATCCCGGAGGGTGGAGGCACTGAAGCTTTCTTT. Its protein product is CASIPEGGGTEAFF.

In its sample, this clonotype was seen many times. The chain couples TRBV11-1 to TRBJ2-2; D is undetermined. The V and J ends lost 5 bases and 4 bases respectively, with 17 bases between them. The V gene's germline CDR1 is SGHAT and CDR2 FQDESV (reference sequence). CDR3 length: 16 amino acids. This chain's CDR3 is CASSLVTGLTTGELFF. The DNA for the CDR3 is TGTGCCAGCAGCCTTGTAACCGGGTTGACCACCGGGGAGCTGTTTTTT. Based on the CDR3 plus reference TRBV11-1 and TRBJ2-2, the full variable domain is EAEVAQSPRYKITEKSQAVAFWCDPISGHATLYWYRQILGQGPELLVQFQDESVVDDSQLPKDRFSAERLKGVDSTLKIQPAELGDSAMYLCASSLVTGLTTGELFFGEGSRLTVL.